One T cell receptor (beta chain) is described in this entry. Its antigen specificity is not known. Base qualities were left out, and no much larger clone turns up one base away. The data are from a study of T cell responses to AZD1222 COVID-19 vaccine (dated by TCRdb to 2020 to 2023). With regard to the full study: AZD1222 recipients given second doses at about 4 weeks or at about 12 weeks were pooled, since spike-specific TCR depth and breadth were not found to differ between the two schedules. A total of 240 or so trial participants underwent TCR sequencing, of whom more than 200 had received two doses of AZD1222 and about 25 had received two doses of the MenACWY control vaccine. Trial participants were enrolled by age into 18-55, 56-69 and 70-plus year subgroups, with approximately 150, 28 and 58 TCR-sequenced participants respectively.

The CDR3 regions of human TCRbeta chains were analyzed by immunosequencing. The study's processing was this. TCRs in the repertoires were matched against a reference library of SARS-CoV-2-specific TCRs that had been generated with the MIRA antigen-specificity platform. Breadth was defined as the fraction of unique TCRs that were SARS-CoV-2-associated. Depth was defined as the fraction of total T cells that were SARS-CoV-2-associated. Using the MIRA data, each spike-specific TCR was assigned both to the spike region to which the TCR was reactive and to a CD4 or CD8 class. Log10-transformed breadth and depth values were compared by one-way ANOVA with Sidak's multiple comparisons tests. Not all clones reach the TCRdb copy of this immuneACCESS table, which keeps in-frame sequences only. Checked studies attribute under half of the gap to unresolved V genes and leave the rest unexplained. That table supplies the V and J calls and clone size; D and trimming were determined from the DNA. In this sample the table shows approximately 85,000 clones, 86% of which occur a single time. The ten largest clones take up roughly 6% of the sample.

Findings and caveats that apply to the study as a whole: No day 14 peak-response samples were available, so repertoires were characterized only after the peak T cell response. Conclusions about previously exposed vaccinees are limited because only a handful of AZD1222 recipients were SARS-CoV-2 seropositive at baseline. Nearly half of unique spike-specific TCRs reportedly recognized epitopes outside regions mutated in the B.1.351 and B.1.1.7 variants. In the small 56-69-year group, the increase in depth fell short of significance, most likely because of low power. Participants were mostly white British, with more females than males. The authors suggested clonal diversity may have been underestimated. Vaccine-associated CD4 TCRs spanned the whole spike protein, with dominant responses in regions 160-218 and 743-854. After two AZD1222 doses, both the breadth and the depth of spike-specific TCRs were significantly higher than at day 0 and than in MenACWY recipients.

In the paper's terms, the time point label means: baseline before first vaccination. Samples from vaccinated people were obtained from the UK trials COV001 and COV002, which included a single-blind randomized controlled phase 2/3 trial of AZD1222 (ChAdOx1 nCoV-19) in healthy adults. For TCRbeta chain sequencing, PBMC samples were collected from trial participants at day 0 and at day 28 after the second dose. Inclusive of the bounding cysteine and phenylalanine, the CDR3 is 17 residues long. Only the CDR3 region is kept as DNA, spanning 51 bases read in frame from base 1. Sequences SGHRS (CDR1) and YFSETQ (CDR2) are obtained from the germline V gene. After removal of 1 base from V and 2 bases from J, the junction retains 10 bases not matched to a gene.

The rearranged chain carries TRBV5-1 and TRBJ2-7; 9 bases in between match TRBD2. The starting material was peripheral blood, obtained on day 0 of AZD1222 vaccination. This receptor was identified in an adult in good health. The CDR3 region reads CASSLYIAAGGPYEQYF. The sequenced DNA: TGCGCCAGCAGCTTGTATATTGCAGCGGGGGGTCCCTACGAGCAGTACTTC.